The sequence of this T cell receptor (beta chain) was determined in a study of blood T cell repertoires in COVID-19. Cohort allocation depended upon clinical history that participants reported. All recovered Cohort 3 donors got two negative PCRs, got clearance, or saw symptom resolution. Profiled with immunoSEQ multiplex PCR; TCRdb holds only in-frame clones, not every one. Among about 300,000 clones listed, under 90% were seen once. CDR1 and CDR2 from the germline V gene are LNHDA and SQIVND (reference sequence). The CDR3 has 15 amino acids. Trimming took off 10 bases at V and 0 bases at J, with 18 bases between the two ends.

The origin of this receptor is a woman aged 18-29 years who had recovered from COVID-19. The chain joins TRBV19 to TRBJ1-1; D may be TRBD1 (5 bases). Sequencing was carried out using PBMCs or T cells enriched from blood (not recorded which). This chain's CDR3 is CATLGRGRLNTEAFF. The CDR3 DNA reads TGTGCCACCCTGGGGCGGGGCCGACTGAACACTGAAGCTTTCTTT.